This T cell receptor (beta chain) appears in the sequencing data of a study of shared clonotypes between healthy human individuals (dated by TCRdb to the early 2020s). Concerning the study at large: The cohort comprised a couple of women and three men aged 18 to 49 years. The study deeply sequenced blood TCR repertoires of several healthy adults to estimate repertoire size and the extent of clonotype sharing between individuals. Per donor, leukapheresis produced somewhere between about 0.8 and 9 billion PBMCs. Different laboratories and diverse techniques were used to prepare libraries and sequence TCR repertoires, to increase sequencing depth and limit assay-specific biases. For each donor, CD4 naive and CD4 memory were each run on three plates, CD8 naive on two plates, and CD8 memory on one plate. Beyond this particular receptor, the publication reports: Sampling was restricted to blood, and TCR repertoires in tissue are likely to differ from TCR repertoires in blood. Sharing across a handful of donors was observed for approximately 4.6% of naive CD4, under 4% of naive CD8, around 2.5% of memory CD4, and about 0.4% of memory CD8 clonotypes. Pairwise subsampling indicated that sequencing depth was expected to affect the degree of clonotype sharing among donors. Rarefaction of sorted-subset datasets indicated incomplete sequencing despite the large sequencing depth. Higher generation probabilities were observed for clonotypes shared by all four sorted-subset donors than for non-shared clonotypes. Estimated clonotype richness was generally larger for naive than for memory subsets. Because the study included a small number of donors, the genetic and exposure-history diversity represented was limited.

CD8 naive samples were obtained by positive selection for CCR7 among CD45RO-negative cells, yielding a CD45RA+CCR7+ population from which TemRA cells were excluded. The donors were healthy, HIV-negative adults with no recently reported acute infections or vaccinations. Every donor was a Caucasian adult residing in Nashville, Tennessee, USA. Blood was obtained by leukapheresis, after which PBMCs were separated by Ficoll-Histopaque density gradient centrifugation and cryopreserved in liquid nitrogen vapor phase. Purity and quantity of every magnetically sorted T cell population were checked by analytical flow cytometry. Genomic DNA was isolated from each sorted fraction and quantified by UV absorbance on a Nanodrop 2000c. TCR CDR3 regions were amplified from genomic DNA by multiplex PCR using the deep immunoSEQ assay. Extracted genomic DNA from each cell subset was distributed evenly across all wells of several immunoSEQ 96-well plates, and each plate was treated as a replicate. Each replicate PCR for sorted subsets received approximately 220 ng genomic DNA, equal to 28,000 or so T cell genomes. The purified libraries were quantified using a Qubit 3.0 fluorometer, sized with a Bioanalyzer 2100, and then quantified again using the KAPA Library Quantification kit. Each immunoSEQ 96-well plate was sequenced on its own single-read 150-cycle Illumina NextSeq 550 flow cell. Under the source paper's analysis protocol: The immunoSEQ output contained only junctional sequences without quality scores, so filtering could not match that applied to full-length reads. Sequences were annotated with PyIR, a Python wrapper for IgBLAST v1.9, using IMGT germline references to assign V/J genes and CDR3. Reads with weak V/J assignments (E-value above 1e-6), missing CDR3, stop codons, out-of-frame junctions, or ambiguous translated residues were removed. V3J clonotypes were defined as sequences sharing the same inferred V gene, J gene, and CDR3 amino acid sequence. Percentage overlap between repertoires was computed as shared unique clonotypes divided by the size of the smaller repertoire. Three approaches were used to assess repertoire richness: RTK rarefaction, the Chao1 estimator, and Recon v2.1 estimates of unobserved clonotypes. Generation probabilities for all TCRbeta clonotypes obtained by the gDNA method from a handful of donors were computed using OLGA. This is the immuneACCESS table as TCRdb keeps it, with only in-frame sequences that have V and J called. A part of the clones is gone; compared with another copy, unresolved V genes explain less than half, and the rest is unexplained. The D gene and trimming were derived from the DNA, and the V and J assignments and clone size from that table. The sample includes 1.5 million to 2.5 million clones, with about 95% observed a single time. The ten most abundant clones make up around 1% of the sample.

Note on this clone: Its target antigen remains unknown. No base-level quality is on record; no much larger clone is a single base apart.

The sample consisted of naive CD8+ T cells sorted from blood. The cell subset or site label, as the study defines it: CD45RA+CCR7+. This TCR derives from a man aged 18 to 29 in good health.

The CDR3 amino acid sequence is: CASSTNAGVYEQYF. The DNA reads as follows: TGTGCCAGTAGTACCAACGCGGGGGTGTACGAGCAGTACTTC. This chain joins TRBV19 to TRBJ2-7, with TRBD2 identical over 7 junction bases. Counted from cysteine to phenylalanine, this CDR3 has 14 amino acids. Just CDR3 DNA is preserved here, 42 bases in frame from base 1. Clipping removes 4 bases from V and 4 bases from J, with 7 as the unmatched junction base count. The germline V gene (reference sequence) supplies CDR1 LNHDA and CDR2 SQIVND.